The 20 T cell receptor beta chains below all came from one sample that was sequenced in a study of identical twins. One entry per CDR3 protein, called by TCRdb with MiXCR from the 5' RACE reads. The sample holds roughly 490,000 distinct CDR3 sequences, 13% to 15% seen once. This sample was also put to use in a study of yellow fever vaccine responses in identical twins.

Sequencing was carried out using CD4+ T cells sorted from blood. The receptors originated from a woman under 30 in good health.

This clonotype has a single count. The chain carries TRBV3-1 and TRBJ2-3, with no clear D. The V gene's germline CDR1 is LGHDT and CDR2 YNNKEL (reference sequence). The germline V and J ends were trimmed by 4 bases and 2 bases, with 10 bases remaining between them. This CDR3 has 14 residues. CDR3 DNA sequence: TGTGCCAGCAGCCCGGGTCCCGTCACAGATACGCAGTATTTT. Its translation is CASSPGPVTDTQYF.

In its sample, this clonotype was seen many times. The chain carries TRBV6-5 and TRBJ2-5; 11 nucleotides agree with TRBD2. Germline V CDR1 and CDR2: MNHEY, SVGAGI. This CDR3 has 15 amino acids. Germline trimming cut 4 bases from V and 7 bases from J; bases unmatched to any gene: 8. The DNA of the CDR3 is TGTGCCAGCAGTTCAATAGCGGGGGGGCAGGGGACCCAGTACTTC. Translation gives CASSSIAGGQGTQYF.

A remark on this clonotype: The conserved closing phenylalanine or tryptophan is absent in this CDR3, likely reflecting a read error. No DNA is shown, since the ends of the CDR3 on it are uncertain; the CDR3 is the one TCRdb lists. The gene calls are TRBV11-2 and TRBJ2-7; TRBD2, the table's D call, was not compared with the DNA. CDR1 and CDR2 (germline): SGHAT, FQNNGV. The CDR3 extends over 13 residues, inclusive of both ends. This CDR3 reads CASSLEAGLSKSS.

This clonotype came up a few times. Since no conserved phenylalanine or tryptophan closes the CDR3, a read error is the likely cause. The CDR3 region has the DNA TGCACCACAAACACAGATACGCAGTATCTT. Translated, it gives CTTNTDTQYL. The gene calls are TRBV29-1 and TRBJ2-3; D ambiguous. The CDR3 covers 10 residues. Germline V gene data show CDR1 as SQVTM and CDR2 as ANQGSEA.

This clonotype showed up just a few times. The chain uses TRBV20-1 and TRBJ1-6; TRBD1 agrees at 9 bases. The CDR3 runs to 16 residues. The germline CDR1 and CDR2 sequences are DFQATT and SNEGSKA (reference sequence). V lost 0 bases to trimming and J lost 5 bases; unmatched junction nucleotides: 5. CDR3 region: CSARDWGQGNNSPLHF. CDR3 bases: TGCAGTGCTAGAGATTGGGGACAGGGCAATAATTCACCCCTCCACTTT.

This clonotype has a count of ten or more. The chain combines TRBV6-2 or TRBV6-3 with TRBJ2-7; D is unclear. V was cut by 5 bases and J by 1 base, with 15 bases left in between. The germline V gene has CDR1 MNHEY and CDR2 SVGEGT. CDR3 size: 15 residues. The DNA of the CDR3 is TGTGCCAGCAGTGCCCCGGAGATGAATTCCTACGAGCAGTACTTC. Translation gives CASSAPEMNSYEQYF.

This clonotype was seen a few times. The DNA of the CDR3 is TGCGCCAGCAGCTTAATGGGCAGGGTAGCCGCGAACACCGGGGAGCTGTTTTTT. Its protein product is CASSLMGRVAANTGELFF. This chain uses TRBV5-1 with TRBJ2-2; a weak D match, TRBD1 (5 bases). The V gene lost 2 bases and the J gene lost 0 bases, with 17 bases spanning the gap. From germline, CDR1 is SGHRS and CDR2 YFSETQ. This CDR3 contains 18 residues.

This clonotype was seen a few times. The chain carries TRBV6-5 and TRBJ1-5, with a weak D call TRBD1 (5 bases). Per the germline V gene, CDR1 is MNHEY and CDR2 is SVGAGI. This CDR3 contains 12 residues. V was cut by 6 bases and J by 4 bases, with 7 bases left in between. CDR3 nucleotides: TGTGCCAGCAGGGGGGAAAATCAGCCCCAGCATTTT. This codes for CASRGENQPQHF.

At least ten counts were recorded for this clonotype. The chain is built from TRBV29-1 and TRBJ2-3; a weak D match, TRBD1 (5 bases). The CDR3 is 13 residues long. The V and J ends lost 6 bases and 3 bases respectively, with 13 bases between them. Germline V gene lookup returns CDR1 SQVTM and CDR2 ANQGSEA. CDR3 DNA sequence: TGCAGCGTCCGAACCCGACAGACAGATACGCAGTATTTT. Its translation: CSVRTRQTDTQYF.

This clonotype has a handful of counts. CDR3 bases: TGTGCCAGCAGCTGGGTTAGCGGGAGCGCCAAAAACATTCAGTACTTC. This translates into CASSWVSGSAKNIQYF. V gene TRBV5-5 combines with J gene TRBJ2-4, with 9 bases aligning to TRBD2. CDR1 is SGHKS, CDR2 YYEKEE, per germline (reference sequence). There are 16 residues in the CDR3. Unmatched junction bases numbered 5, after V lost 3 bases and J lost 1 base.

The J gene is TRBJ2-5, the V gene TRBV2; D not certain. From germline, CDR1 is SNHLY and CDR2 FYNNEI. CDR3 length: 13 residues. The V end was cut by 2 bases, the J end by 9 bases, with 13 bases between. The CDR3 region has the DNA TGTGCCAGCAGTGAACGGCTAGTCACTCCCCAGTACTTC. Translated, it gives CASSERLVTPQYF.

The chain employs TRBV24-1 and TRBJ2-3; D unresolved. This CDR3 comprises 14 residues. Germline V lookup: CDR1 KGHDR, CDR2 SFDVKD. Trimming removed 9 bases from V and 2 bases from J, with 14 bases in between. The DNA of the CDR3 is TGTGCCACCTCGAGTCTGGGGTTCACAGATACGCAGTATTTT. Its translation is CATSSLGFTDTQYF.

This chain joins TRBV6-1 and TRBJ2-7, with 10 bases matching TRBD2. The V gene end was trimmed by 4 bases and the J gene end by 4 bases; junction bases not matched to a gene: 4. The CDR3 contains 14 residues. The V gene's germline CDR1 is MNHNS and CDR2 SASEGT. The CDR3 DNA reads as TGTGCCAGCAGTGGACTAGCGGGCTTTTACGAGCAGTACTTC. It is translated as CASSGLAGFYEQYF.

This clonotype was observed a few times. The V gene is TRBV7-2, the J gene TRBJ1-2; the D is unclear. The CDR3 is made up of 14 amino acids. Germline loops: CDR1 SGHTA, CDR2 FQGNSA. The V end lost 5 bases, the J end lost 0 bases, and 10 bases lay between the germline ends. In nucleotides, the CDR3 is TGTGCCAGCAGCCCGTACAGAGCTAACTATGGCTACACCTTC. Protein: CASSPYRANYGYTF.

This clonotype was seen a few times. V usage is TRBV11-2 and J usage is TRBJ2-3; the D gene is possibly TRBD2 (6 bases). CDR1 is SGHAT, CDR2 FQNNGV, per germline. This CDR3 contains 15 residues. The germline V and J ends were trimmed by 4 bases and 2 bases, with 13 bases remaining between them. Here the CDR3 reads CASSSTGRFTDTQYF. The CDR3, as DNA: TGTGCCAGCAGCTCGACCGGGAGATTCACAGATACGCAGTATTTT.

The chain couples TRBV12-3 or TRBV12-4 to TRBJ2-7, with a possible D match to TRBD2 (6 bases). Trimming took off 6 bases at V and 4 bases at J, with 13 bases between the two ends. The CDR3 is made up of 13 amino acids. CDR3 region: CASSGEAVYEQYF. In DNA form, the CDR3 reads TGTGCCAGCAGCGGGGAGGCGGTGTACGAGCAGTACTTC.

This chain connects TRBV5-6 to TRBJ2-3; D unresolved. The CDR3 has 16 residues. V gave up 2 bases and J gave up 0 bases, with 13 bases separating them. Germline lookup yields CDR1 SGHDT and CDR2 YYEEEE. The CDR3 spells CASSLSPASSTDTQYF. The CDR3 coding sequence is TGTGCCAGCAGCTTATCGCCAGCTTCCAGCACAGATACGCAGTATTTT.

This clonotype appeared a few times. CDR3 loop: CASSQANHEQYF. DNA of the CDR3: TGTGCCAGCAGCCAAGCCAACCACGAGCAGTACTTC. This chain links TRBV3-1 with TRBJ2-7, with D unresolved. This CDR3 comprises 12 residues. The germline CDR1 and CDR2 sequences are LGHDT and YNNKEL (reference sequence). V gave up 1 base and J gave up 5 bases, with 6 bases separating them.

This clonotype appeared many times. The genes are TRBV28 and TRBJ2-1, with 12 bases fitting TRBD2. Trimming cost V 5 bases and J 7 bases; bases outside gene matches: 6. The CDR3 is 15 residues long. Looked up from germline, CDR1 is MDHEN and CDR2 is SYDVKM. The CDR3 loop is CASSLAGGPVNEQFF. The CDR3, as DNA: TGTGCCAGCAGTCTAGCGGGAGGGCCGGTTAATGAGCAGTTCTTC.

In this sample, this clonotype turned up a few times. This chain uses TRBV5-1 with TRBJ2-7; D may be TRBD1 (6 bases). Germline V gene sequence: CDR1 SGHRS, CDR2 YFSETQ. V was shortened by 1 base and J by 3 bases, with 11 bases between the two germline ends. The CDR3 length is 14 residues. Here the CDR3 reads CASSLLQGFYEQYF. The CDR3 DNA is TGCGCCAGCAGCTTGCTGCAGGGGTTCTACGAGCAGTACTTC. Full variable domain (remainder filled in from reference TRBV5-1 and TRBJ2-7): KAGVTQTPRYLIKTRGQQVTLSCSPISGHRSVSWYQQTPGQGLQFLFEYFSETQRNKGNFPGRFSGRQFSNSRSEMNVSTLELGDSALYLCASSLLQGFYEQYFGPGTRLTVT.